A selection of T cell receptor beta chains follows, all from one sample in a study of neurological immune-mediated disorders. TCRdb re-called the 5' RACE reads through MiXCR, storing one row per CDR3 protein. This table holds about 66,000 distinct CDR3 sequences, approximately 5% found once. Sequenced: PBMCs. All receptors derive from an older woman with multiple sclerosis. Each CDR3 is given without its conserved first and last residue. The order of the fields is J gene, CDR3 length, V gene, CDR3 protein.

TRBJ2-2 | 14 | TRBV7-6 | ASSSRQGANTGELF
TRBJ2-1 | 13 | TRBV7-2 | ASSQSGSNYNEQF
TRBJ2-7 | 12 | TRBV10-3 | ATGGAGGPDEQY
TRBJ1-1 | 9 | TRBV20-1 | SASPGPVAF
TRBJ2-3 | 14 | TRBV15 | ATSRDRGRSTDTQY
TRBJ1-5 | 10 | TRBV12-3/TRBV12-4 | ASSSGNQPQH
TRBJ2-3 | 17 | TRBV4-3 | ASSQDLATSGSSTDTQY
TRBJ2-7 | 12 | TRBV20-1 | SASMGGQFSEQY
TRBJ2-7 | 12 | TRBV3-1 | ASRQSQGRDEQY
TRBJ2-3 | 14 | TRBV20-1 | SARDPVLAEPWAQY
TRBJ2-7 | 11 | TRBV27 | ASSFGESYEQY
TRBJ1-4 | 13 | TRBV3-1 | ASSQVGTGTEKLF
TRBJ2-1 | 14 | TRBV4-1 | ASSQTAPSLYNEQF
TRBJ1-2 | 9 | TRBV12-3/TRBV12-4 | ASSLGGGEA
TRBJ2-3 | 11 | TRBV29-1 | SWGPASTDTQY
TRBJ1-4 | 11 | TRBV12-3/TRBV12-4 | ASGGATNEKLF
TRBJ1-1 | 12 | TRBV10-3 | AISETQTNTEAF
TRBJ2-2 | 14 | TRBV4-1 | ASSLHFGWGAGELF
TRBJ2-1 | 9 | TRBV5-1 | ASSDHRSWF
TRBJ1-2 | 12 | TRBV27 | ASSSNGRPYGYT
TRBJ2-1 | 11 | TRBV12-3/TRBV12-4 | ASSFEAYNEQF
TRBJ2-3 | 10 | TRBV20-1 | SATPGEDKQY
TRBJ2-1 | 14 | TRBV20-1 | SARDEGNRGLNEQF
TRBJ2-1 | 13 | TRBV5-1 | ASRAPGTTNNEQF
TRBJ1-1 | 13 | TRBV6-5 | ASSYSPDRGAEAF
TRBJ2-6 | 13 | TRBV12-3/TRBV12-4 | ASSLGDSGANVLT
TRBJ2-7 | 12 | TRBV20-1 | SALAGLSSYEQY
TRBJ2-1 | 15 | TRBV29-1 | SVERGARVSTGDEQF
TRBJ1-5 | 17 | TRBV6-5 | ASSPLQGGPLYSNQPQH
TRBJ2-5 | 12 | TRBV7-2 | ASSLGGRGETQY
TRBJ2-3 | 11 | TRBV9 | ASSPSRGDTQY
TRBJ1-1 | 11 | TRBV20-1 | SARVGVNTEAF
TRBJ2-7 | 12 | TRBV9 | ASSVEAVSYEQY
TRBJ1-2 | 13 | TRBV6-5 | ASSYSRWSGDGYT
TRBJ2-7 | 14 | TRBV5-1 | ASSQDPSGRSYEQY
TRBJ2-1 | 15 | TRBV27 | ASQYILTSGGDNEQF
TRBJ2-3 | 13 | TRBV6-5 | ASSPWTSGRDTQY
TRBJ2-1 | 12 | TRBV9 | ASSDAGGYNEQF
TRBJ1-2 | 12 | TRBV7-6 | ASSANRGVYGYT
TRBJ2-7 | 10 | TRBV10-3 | AISGEPYEQY
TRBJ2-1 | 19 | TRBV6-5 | ASSYEEPGLAGSGAYNEQF
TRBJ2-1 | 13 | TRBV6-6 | ASSYVTSGANEQF
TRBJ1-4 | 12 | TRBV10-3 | AISGTGINEKLF
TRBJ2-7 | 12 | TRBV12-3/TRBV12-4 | ASSRLAGTYEQY
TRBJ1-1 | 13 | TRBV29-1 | SVEGTATLNTEAF
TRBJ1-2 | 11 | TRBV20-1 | SASWRDNYGYT
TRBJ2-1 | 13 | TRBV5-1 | ASSGVPGQFNEQF
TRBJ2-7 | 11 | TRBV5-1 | ASKAGEVGEQY
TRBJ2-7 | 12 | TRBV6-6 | ASSYGTESYEQY